This T cell receptor (beta chain) was profiled in a study of cytomegalovirus exposure and HLA in healthy donors. General study results and limits: TCR beta V- and J-gene trimming, according to a later analysis, was linked to a missense DCLRE1C variant. The study had only CMV serostatus as immune exposure information.

About this clone itself: The antigen remains unidentified.

The PCR made use of 60 Vbeta and 13 Jbeta primers. Clones were sequenced by immunoSEQ multiplex PCR, and TCRdb holds only the in-frame ones, with some missing. The sample's table shows 200,000 or so clones. The V gene's germline CDR1 is SGHRS and CDR2 YFSETQ. V lost 0 bases and J lost 6; bases outside the gene matches: 8. The CDR3 totals 16 residues. This TCR was sampled from a boy between 10 and 17 years old in good health and CMV-seronegative. The chain is built from TRBV5-1 and TRBJ2-3, with TRBD2 matching over 9 bases. The sample was PBMCs. CDR3 DNA: TGCGCCAGCAGCTTGGGACTAGCGGCTATTGGGGATACGCAGTATTTT. It codes for CASSLGLAAIGDTQYF.